This TCR beta chain was found in a study of beta chain features in type 1 diabetes. cDNA synthesis used the whole RNA isolate, giving expressed TCRB sequences. The repertoire was sequenced with immunoSEQ multiplex PCR; TCRdb's copy has only in-frame clones and lacks some. Here the sample spans 150,000 to 190,000 clones, approximately 10% being singletons. Sorting that relied on CD45RO/CCR7/CD25/CD127/CD95/CD27 yielded CD4+ naive, central memory, regulatory and stem cell-like memory cells. Germline lookup yields CDR1 MNHEY and CDR2 SVGAGI. This CDR3 contains 15 residues. Trimming took 0 bases from V and 2 from J, leaving 9 bases between them.

The sequence was obtained from a man between 18 and 29 years old in good health. The V and J genes are TRBV6-5 and TRBJ2-3; TRBD1 might be the D (6 bases). The specimen sequenced was central memory CD4+ T cells from blood. The CDR3 loop is CASSYSTGFTDTQYF. The CDR3 DNA reads TGTGCCAGCAGTTACTCGACAGGATTCACAGATACGCAGTATTTT.